These T cell receptor beta chains were read from a single sample in a study of molecular identifiers for immune sequencing clone quantification. Each CDR3 protein gets one entry after TCRdb re-called the PCR reads with MiXCR. The data show about half a million distinct CDR3 sequences, about 21% seen once. Sequenced material: naive CD8+ T cells from blood, with Jurkat cell RNA spiked in. Source of these receptors: a human donor in good health. Some libraries in this study had Jurkat cell RNA spiked in. CDR3s include the opening cysteine and the closing phenylalanine or tryptophan. The D gene is left open where the match is weak. Not all rows give a size; the values are once, few, many and, for expanded clones, a class.

size: .; D: .; J: TRBJ1-5; V: TRBV19; CDR3: CASSIEGQGPQPQHF; DNA: TGTGCCAGTAGTATAGAGGGGCAGGGGCCTCAGCCCCAGCATTTT
size: few; D: .; J: TRBJ2-7; V: TRBV19; CDR3: CASSEAYPNYEQYF; DNA: TGTGCCAGTAGTGAAGCGTACCCAAACTACGAGCAGTACTTC
size: .; D: TRBD2; J: TRBJ2-7; V: TRBV9; CDR3: CAGSVAPGTNYEQYF; DNA: TGTGCCGGCAGCGTAGCGCCCGGGACTAACTACGAGCAGTACTTC
size: .; D: .; J: TRBJ2-1; V: TRBV6-5; CDR3: CASTTKSYYEQFF; DNA: TGTGCCAGCACCACTAAGAGTTACTATGAGCAGTTCTTC
size: many; D: .; J: TRBJ1-1; V: TRBV7-9; CDR3: CASSSRDVMNTEAFF; DNA: TGTGCCAGCAGCTCGAGGGACGTTATGAACACTGAAGCTTTCTTT
size: .; D: .; J: TRBJ1-1; V: TRBV11-2; CDR3: CASSLEEGNTEAFF; DNA: TGTGCCAGCAGCTTAGAGGAGGGGAACACTGAAGCTTTCTTT
size: many; D: TRBD1; J: TRBJ2-4; V: TRBV12-3/TRBV12-4; CDR3: CASSRTGDKNIQYF; DNA: TGTGCCAGCAGTCGGACAGGAGACAAAAACATTCAGTACTTC
size: .; D: TRBD1; J: TRBJ1-2; V: TRBV11-2; CDR3: CASSLEGALDDYGYTF; DNA: TGTGCCAGCAGTTTAGAGGGGGCGTTGGACGACTATGGCTACACCTTC
size: few; D: .; J: TRBJ1-2; V: TRBV7-9; CDR3: CASSLYDWGTYGYTF; DNA: TGTGCCAGCAGCTTGTATGACTGGGGAACCTATGGCTACACCTTC
size: many; D: TRBD1; J: TRBJ1-2; V: TRBV28; CDR3: CASRLGQGRYRNYGYTF; DNA: TGTGCCAGCAGACTCGGACAGGGTCGCTATCGCAACTATGGCTACACCTTC
size: once; D: .; J: TRBJ2-2; V: TRBV6-5; CDR3: CASTQGVSGNTGELFF; DNA: TGTGCCAGCACTCAAGGAGTTAGCGGGAACACCGGGGAGCTGTTTTTT
size: .; D: .; J: TRBJ2-1; V: TRBV28; CDR3: CASSLDRNGDEQFF; DNA: TGTGCCAGCAGTCTGGACAGAAATGGGGATGAGCAGTTCTTC
size: .; D: TRBD1; J: TRBJ2-7; V: TRBV27; CDR3: CASSLQGAPSEQYF; DNA: TGTGCCAGCAGTTTACAGGGGGCGCCGAGCGAGCAGTACTTC
size: many; D: .; J: TRBJ1-5; V: TRBV28; CDR3: CASSPGGPVSNQPQHF; DNA: TGTGCCAGCAGTCCCGGGGGACCTGTTAGCAATCAGCCCCAGCATTTT
size: .; D: TRBD2; J: TRBJ2-5; V: TRBV11-2; CDR3: CASSNRLAGGPQETQYF; DNA: TGTGCCAGCAGCAACAGACTAGCGGGGGGTCCCCAAGAGACCCAGTACTTC
size: many; D: .; J: TRBJ1-5; V: TRBV7-9; CDR3: CASSHQGQPQHF; DNA: TGTGCCAGCAGTCATCAGGGGCAGCCCCAGCATTTT
size: many; D: .; J: TRBJ1-5; V: TRBV6-6; CDR3: CASTNWGSSNQPQHF; DNA: TGTGCCAGCACCAACTGGGGGTCTAGCAATCAGCCCCAGCATTTT
size: few; D: .; J: TRBJ2-7; V: TRBV12-3/TRBV12-4; CDR3: CASSLQGDYEQYF; DNA: TGTGCCAGCAGTTTACAGGGCGACTACGAGCAGTACTTC
size: few; D: .; J: TRBJ2-2; V: TRBV4-1; CDR3: CASSQETGARPGGELFF; DNA: TGCGCCAGCAGCCAAGAAACGGGGGCTCGTCCGGGGGGGGAGCTGTTTTTT
size: few; D: .; J: TRBJ2-1; V: TRBV6-5; CDR3: CASGEVYNEQFF; DNA: TGTGCCAGCGGTGAGGTATACAATGAGCAGTTCTTC
size: .; D: TRBD2; J: TRBJ2-3; V: TRBV6-2/TRBV6-3; CDR3: CASSQGNSGGRDTQYF; DNA: TGTGCCAGCAGTCAGGGCAATAGCGGGGGCCGTGATACGCAGTATTTT
size: many; D: TRBD1; J: TRBJ1-5; V: TRBV13; CDR3: CASSLGLTGGGQPQHF; DNA: TGTGCCAGCAGCTTAGGCCTAACAGGGGGCGGTCAGCCCCAGCATTTT
size: many; D: .; J: TRBJ2-1; V: TRBV12-3/TRBV12-4; CDR3: CASSPYTPYNEQFF; DNA: TGTGCCAGCAGTCCCTACACCCCGTACAATGAGCAGTTCTTC